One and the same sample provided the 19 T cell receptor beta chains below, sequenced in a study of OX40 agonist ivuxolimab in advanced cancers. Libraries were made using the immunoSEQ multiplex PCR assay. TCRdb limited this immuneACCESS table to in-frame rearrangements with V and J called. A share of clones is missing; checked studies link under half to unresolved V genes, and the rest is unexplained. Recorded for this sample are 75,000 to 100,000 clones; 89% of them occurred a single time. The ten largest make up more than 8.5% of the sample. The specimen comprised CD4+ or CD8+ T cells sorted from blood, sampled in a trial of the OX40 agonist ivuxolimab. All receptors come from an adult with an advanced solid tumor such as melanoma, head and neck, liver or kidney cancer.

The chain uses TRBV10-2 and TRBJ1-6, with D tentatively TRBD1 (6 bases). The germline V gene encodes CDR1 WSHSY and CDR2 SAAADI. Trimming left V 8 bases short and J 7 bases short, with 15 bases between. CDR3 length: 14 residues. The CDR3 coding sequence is TGCGCCAGCGCTAGCGGACAGCCAAATTCACCCCTCCACTTT. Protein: CASASGQPNSPLHF.

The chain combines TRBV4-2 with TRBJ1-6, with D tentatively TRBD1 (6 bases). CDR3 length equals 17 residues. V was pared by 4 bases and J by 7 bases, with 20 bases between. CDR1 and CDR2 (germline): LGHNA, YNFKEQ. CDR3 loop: CASSPLKSGTQNSPLHF. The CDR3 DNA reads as TGTGCCAGCAGCCCTCTCAAGAGCGGGACACAAAATTCACCCCTCCACTTT.

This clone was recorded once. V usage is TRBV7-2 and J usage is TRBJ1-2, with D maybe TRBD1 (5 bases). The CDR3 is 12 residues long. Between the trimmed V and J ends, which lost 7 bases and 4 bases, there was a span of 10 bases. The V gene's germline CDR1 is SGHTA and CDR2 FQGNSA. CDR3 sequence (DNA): TGTGCCAGCATCCGGGACCTCTATGGCTACACCTTC. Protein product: CASIRDLYGYTF.

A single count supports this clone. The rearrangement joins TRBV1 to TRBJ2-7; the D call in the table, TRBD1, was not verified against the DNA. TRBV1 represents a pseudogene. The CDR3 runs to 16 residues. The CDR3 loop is CTSSHFPGTDTYEQYF. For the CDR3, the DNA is TGCACCAGCAGCCACTTCCCGGGGACAGACACCTACGAGCAGTACTTC.

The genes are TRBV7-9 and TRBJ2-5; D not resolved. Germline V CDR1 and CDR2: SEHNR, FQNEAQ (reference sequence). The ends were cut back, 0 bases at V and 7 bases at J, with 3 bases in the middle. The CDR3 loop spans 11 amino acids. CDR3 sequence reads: CASSLAGTQYF. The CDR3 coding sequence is TGTGCCAGCAGCTTAGCTGGGACCCAGTACTTC.

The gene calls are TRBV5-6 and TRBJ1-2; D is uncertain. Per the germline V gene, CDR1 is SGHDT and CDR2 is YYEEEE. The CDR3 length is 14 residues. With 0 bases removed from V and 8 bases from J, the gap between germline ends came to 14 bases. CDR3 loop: CASSLDWEVGGYTF. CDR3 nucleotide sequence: TGTGCCAGCAGCTTGGATTGGGAAGTGGGAGGCTACACCTTC.

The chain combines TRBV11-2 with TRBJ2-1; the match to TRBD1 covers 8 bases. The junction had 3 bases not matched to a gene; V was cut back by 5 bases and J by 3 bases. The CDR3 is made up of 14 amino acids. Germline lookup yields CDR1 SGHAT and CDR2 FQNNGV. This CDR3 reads CASSLTGDYNEQFF. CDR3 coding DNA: TGTGCCAGCAGCCTGACAGGGGACTACAATGAGCAGTTCTTC.

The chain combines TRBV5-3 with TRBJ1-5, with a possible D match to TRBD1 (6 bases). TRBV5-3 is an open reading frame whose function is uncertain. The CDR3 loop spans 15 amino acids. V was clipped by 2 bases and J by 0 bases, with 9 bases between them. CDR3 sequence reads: CARSFDRYSNQPQHF. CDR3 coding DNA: TGTGCCAGAAGCTTCGACAGGTATAGCAATCAGCCCCAGCATTTT.

In nucleotides, the CDR3 is TGTGCCAGCAGCTCCCGGGACAGGGCCACAGATACGCAGTATTTT. Its translation is CASSSRDRATDTQYF. V gene TRBV11-3 combines with J gene TRBJ2-3; 9 nucleotides align to TRBD1. Germline values: CDR1 SGHNT, CDR2 YENEEA. The CDR3 extends over 15 amino acids. V was pared by 4 bases and J by 2 bases, with 4 bases of the junction left unmatched.

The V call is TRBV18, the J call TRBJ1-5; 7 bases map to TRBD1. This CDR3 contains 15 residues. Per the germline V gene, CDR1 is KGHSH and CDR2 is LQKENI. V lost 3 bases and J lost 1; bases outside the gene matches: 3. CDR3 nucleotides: TGTGCCAGCTCACCGATGACAGGGAGCAATCAGCCCCAGCATTTT. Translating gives CASSPMTGSNQPQHF. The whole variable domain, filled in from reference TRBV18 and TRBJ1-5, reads NAGVMQNPRHLVRRRGQEARLRCSPMKGHSHVYWYRQLPEEGLKFMVYLQKENIIDESGMPKERFSAEFPKEGPSILRIQQVVRGDSAAYFCASSPMTGSNQPQHFGDGTRLSIL.

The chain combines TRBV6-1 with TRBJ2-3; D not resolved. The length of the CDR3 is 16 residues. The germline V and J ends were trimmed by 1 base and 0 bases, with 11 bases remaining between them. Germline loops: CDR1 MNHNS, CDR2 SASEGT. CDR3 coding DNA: TGTGCCAGCAGTGAAGTCGCAATCGCAAGCACAGATACGCAGTATTTT. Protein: CASSEVAIASTDTQYF.

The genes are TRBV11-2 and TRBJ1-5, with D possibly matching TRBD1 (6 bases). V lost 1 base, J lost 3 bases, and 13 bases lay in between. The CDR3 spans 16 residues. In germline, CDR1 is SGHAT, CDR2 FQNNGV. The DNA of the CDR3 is TGTGCCAGCAGCTTAGGGGGGGCAGGGGCCAATCAGCCCCAGCATTTT. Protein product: CASSLGGAGANQPQHF.

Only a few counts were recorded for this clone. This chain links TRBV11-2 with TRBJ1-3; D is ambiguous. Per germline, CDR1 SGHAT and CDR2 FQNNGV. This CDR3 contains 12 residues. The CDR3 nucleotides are TGTGCTCCTCGAGAGCCGGACGCCACCATATATTTT. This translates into CAPREPDATIYF.

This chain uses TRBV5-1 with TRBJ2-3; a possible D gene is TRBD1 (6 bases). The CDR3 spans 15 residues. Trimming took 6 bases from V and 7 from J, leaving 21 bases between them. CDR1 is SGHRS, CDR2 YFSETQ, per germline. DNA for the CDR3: TGCGCCAGCACCACGGGAAACAGGGAGAGGAATACGCAGTATTTT. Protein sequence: CASTTGNRERNTQYF.

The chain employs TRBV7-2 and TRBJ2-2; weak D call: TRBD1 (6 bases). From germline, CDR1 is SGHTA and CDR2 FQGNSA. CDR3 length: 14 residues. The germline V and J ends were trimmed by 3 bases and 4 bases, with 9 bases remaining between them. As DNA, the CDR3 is TGTGCCAGCAGCTTCGACAGGCGCACCGGGGAGCTGTTTTTT. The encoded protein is CASSFDRRTGELFF.

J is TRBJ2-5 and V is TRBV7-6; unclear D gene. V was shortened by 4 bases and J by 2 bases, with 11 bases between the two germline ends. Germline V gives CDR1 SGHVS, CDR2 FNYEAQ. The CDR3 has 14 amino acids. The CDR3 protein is CASSSSWEQETQYF. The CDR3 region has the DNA TGTGCCAGCAGCTCGTCCTGGGAACAAGAGACCCAGTACTTC.

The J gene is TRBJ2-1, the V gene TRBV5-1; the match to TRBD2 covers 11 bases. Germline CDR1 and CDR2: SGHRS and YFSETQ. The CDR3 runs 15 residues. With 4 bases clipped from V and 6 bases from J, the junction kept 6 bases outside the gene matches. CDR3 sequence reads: CASSPGLADFNEQFF. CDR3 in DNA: TGCGCCAGCAGCCCGGGACTAGCGGACTTCAATGAGCAGTTCTTC.

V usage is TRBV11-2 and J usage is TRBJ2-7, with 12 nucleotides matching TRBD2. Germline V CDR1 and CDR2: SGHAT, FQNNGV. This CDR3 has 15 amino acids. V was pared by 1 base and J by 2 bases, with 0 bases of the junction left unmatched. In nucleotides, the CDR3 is TGTGCCAGCAGCTTAGGACTAGCGGGAGCCTACGAGCAGTACTTC. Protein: CASSLGLAGAYEQYF.

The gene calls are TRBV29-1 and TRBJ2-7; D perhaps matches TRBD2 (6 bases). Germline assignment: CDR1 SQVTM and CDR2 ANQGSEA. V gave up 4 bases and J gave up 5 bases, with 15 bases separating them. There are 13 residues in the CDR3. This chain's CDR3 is CSVGVGGPDEQYF. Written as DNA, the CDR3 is TGCAGCGTTGGGGTCGGGGGACCGGACGAGCAGTACTTC.